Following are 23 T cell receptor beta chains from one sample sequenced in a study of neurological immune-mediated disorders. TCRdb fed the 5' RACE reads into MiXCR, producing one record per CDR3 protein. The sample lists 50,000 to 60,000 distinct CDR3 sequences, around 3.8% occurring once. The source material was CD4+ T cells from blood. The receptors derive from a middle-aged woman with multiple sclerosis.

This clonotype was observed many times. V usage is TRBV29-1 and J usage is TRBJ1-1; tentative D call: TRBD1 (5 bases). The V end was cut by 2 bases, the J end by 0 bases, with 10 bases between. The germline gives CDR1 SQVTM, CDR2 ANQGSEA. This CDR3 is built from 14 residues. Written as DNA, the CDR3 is TGCAGCGTTGAATCCGACAGCATGAACACTGAAGCTTTCTTT. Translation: CSVESDSMNTEAFF.

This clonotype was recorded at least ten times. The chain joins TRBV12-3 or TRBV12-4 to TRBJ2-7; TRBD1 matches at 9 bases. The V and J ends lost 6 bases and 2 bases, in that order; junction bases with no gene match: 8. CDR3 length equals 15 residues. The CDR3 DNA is TGTGCCAGCAGCTTGGACAGGGGTTCAACCTACGAGCAGTACTTC. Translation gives CASSLDRGSTYEQYF.

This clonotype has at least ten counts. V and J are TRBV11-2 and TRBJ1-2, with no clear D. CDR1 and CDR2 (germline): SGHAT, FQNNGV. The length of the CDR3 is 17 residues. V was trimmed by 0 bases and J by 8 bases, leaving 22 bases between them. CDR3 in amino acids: CASSLDPPVARPGGYTF. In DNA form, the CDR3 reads TGTGCCAGCAGCTTAGATCCCCCGGTCGCCAGGCCTGGCGGCTACACCTTC. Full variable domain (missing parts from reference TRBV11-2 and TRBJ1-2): EAGVAQSPRYKIIEKRQSVAFWCNPISGHATLYWYQQILGQGPKLLIQFQNNGVVDDSQLPKDRFSAERLKGVDSTLKIQPAKLEDSAVYLCASSLDPPVARPGGYTFGSGTRLTVV.

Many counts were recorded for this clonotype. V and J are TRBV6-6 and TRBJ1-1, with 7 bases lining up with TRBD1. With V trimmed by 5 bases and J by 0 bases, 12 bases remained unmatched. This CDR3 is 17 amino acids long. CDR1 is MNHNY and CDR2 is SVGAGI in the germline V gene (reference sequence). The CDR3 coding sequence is TGTGCCAGCAGTCCACAGGGGTCCCAATATATGAACACTGAAGCTTTCTTT. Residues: CASSPQGSQYMNTEAFF.

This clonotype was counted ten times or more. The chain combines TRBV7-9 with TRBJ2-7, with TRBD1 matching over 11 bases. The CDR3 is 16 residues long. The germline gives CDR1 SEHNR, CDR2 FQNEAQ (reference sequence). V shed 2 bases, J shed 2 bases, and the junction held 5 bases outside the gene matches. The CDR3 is CASSLRGQGATYEQYF. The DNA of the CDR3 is TGTGCCAGCAGCTTAAGAGGACAGGGGGCAACCTACGAGCAGTACTTC.

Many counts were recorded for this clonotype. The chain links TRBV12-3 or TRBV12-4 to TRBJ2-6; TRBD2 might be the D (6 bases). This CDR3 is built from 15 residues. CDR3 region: CAVGGAFSGANVLTF. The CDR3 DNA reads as TGTGCGGTGGGCGGGGCCTTCTCTGGGGCCAACGTCCTGACTTTC.

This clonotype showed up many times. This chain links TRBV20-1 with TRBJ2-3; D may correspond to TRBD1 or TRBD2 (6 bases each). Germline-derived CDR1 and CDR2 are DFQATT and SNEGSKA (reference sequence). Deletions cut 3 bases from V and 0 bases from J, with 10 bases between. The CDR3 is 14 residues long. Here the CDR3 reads CSAREGGSTDTQYF. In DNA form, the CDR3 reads TGCAGTGCTAGGGAGGGGGGCAGCACAGATACGCAGTATTTT.

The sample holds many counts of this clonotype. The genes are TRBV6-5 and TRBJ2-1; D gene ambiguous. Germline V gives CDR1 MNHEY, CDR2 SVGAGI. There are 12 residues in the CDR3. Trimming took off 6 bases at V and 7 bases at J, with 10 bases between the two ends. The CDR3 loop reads CASSRPGNEQFF. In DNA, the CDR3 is TGTGCCAGCAGCCGACCGGGTAATGAGCAGTTCTTC.

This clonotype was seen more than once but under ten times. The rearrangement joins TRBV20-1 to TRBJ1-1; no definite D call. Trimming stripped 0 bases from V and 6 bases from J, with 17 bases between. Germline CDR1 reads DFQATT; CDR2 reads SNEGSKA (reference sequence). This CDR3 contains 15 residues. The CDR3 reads CSARDGQQSTSEAFF. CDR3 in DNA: TGCAGTGCTAGAGATGGTCAACAGTCAACCTCTGAAGCTTTCTTT.

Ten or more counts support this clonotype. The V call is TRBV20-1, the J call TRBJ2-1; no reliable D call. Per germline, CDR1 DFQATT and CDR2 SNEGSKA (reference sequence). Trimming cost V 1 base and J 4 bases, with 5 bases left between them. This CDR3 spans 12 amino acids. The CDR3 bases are TGCAGTGCTAGAGTCCAATACAATGAGCAGTTCTTC. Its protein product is CSARVQYNEQFF.

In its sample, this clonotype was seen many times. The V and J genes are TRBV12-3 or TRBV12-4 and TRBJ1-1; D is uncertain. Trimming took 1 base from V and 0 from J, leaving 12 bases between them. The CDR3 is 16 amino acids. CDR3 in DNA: TGTGCCAGCAGTTTAGGCAGGTGGGCCATGAACACTGAAGCTTTCTTT. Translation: CASSLGRWAMNTEAFF.

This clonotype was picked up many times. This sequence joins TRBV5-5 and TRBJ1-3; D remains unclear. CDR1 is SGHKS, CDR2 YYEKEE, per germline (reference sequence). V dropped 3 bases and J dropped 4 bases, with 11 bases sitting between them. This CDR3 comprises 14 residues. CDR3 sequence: CASSSLAGGNTIYF. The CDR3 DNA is TGTGCCAGCAGCTCTCTTGCGGGCGGAAACACCATATATTTT.

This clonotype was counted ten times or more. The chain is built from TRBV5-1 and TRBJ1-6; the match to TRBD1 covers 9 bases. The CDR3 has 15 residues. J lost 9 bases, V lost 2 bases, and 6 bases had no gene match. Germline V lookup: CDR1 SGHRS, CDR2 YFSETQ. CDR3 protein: CASSLDRGNTSPLHF. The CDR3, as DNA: TGCGCCAGCAGCTTAGACAGGGGGAATACTTCACCCCTCCACTTT.

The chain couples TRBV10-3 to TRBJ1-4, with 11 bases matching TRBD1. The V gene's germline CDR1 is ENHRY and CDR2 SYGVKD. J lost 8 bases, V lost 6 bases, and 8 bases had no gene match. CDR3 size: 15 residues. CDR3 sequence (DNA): TGTGCCATCAGGAGAGGGACAGGGGGGAAAGAAAAACTGTTTTTT. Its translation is CAIRRGTGGKEKLFF.

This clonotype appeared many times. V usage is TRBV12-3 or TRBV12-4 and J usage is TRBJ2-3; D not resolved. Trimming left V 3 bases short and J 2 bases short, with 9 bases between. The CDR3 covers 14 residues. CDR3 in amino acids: CASSFHSLTDTQYF. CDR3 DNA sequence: TGTGCCAGCAGTTTTCACAGCCTCACAGATACGCAGTATTTT.

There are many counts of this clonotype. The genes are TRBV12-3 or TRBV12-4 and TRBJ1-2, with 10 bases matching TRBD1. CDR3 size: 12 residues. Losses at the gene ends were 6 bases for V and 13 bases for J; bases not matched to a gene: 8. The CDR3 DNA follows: TGTGCCAGCAGACCCAGGACAGGGGGAGGCACCTTC. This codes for CASRPRTGGGTF.

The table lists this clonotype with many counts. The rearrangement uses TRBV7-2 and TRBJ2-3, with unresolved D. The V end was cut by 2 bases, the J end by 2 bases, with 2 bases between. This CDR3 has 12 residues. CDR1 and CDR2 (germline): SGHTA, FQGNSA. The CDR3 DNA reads TGTGCCAGCAGCTTATTCACAGATACGCAGTATTTT. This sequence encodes CASSLFTDTQYF. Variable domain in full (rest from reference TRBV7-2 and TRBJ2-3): GAGVSQSPSNKVTEKGKDVELRCDPISGHTALYWYRQSLGQGLEFLIYFQGNSAPDKSGLPSDRFSAERTGGSVSTLTIQRTQQEDSAVYLCASSLFTDTQYFGPGTRLTVL.

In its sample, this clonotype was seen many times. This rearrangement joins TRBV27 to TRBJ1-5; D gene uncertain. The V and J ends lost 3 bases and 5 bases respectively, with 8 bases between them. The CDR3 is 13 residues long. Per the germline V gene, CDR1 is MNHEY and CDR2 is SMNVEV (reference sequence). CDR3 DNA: TGTGCCAGCAGTTTTCAATGGGATCAGCCCCAGCATTTT. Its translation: CASSFQWDQPQHF.

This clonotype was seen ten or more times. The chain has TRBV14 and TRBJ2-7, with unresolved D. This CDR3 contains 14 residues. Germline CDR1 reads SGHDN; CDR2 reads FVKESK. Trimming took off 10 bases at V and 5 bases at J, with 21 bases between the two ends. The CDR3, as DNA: TGTGCCACCAAGCTATCCCTAGGGAACGACGAGCAGTACTTC. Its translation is CATKLSLGNDEQYF.

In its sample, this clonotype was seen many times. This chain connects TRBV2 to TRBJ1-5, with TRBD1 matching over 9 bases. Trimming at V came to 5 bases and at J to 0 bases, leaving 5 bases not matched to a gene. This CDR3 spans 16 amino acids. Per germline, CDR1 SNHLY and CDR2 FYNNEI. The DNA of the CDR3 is TGTGCCAGCAGTCTGGGACAGGGACATAGCAATCAGCCCCAGCATTTT. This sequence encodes CASSLGQGHSNQPQHF.

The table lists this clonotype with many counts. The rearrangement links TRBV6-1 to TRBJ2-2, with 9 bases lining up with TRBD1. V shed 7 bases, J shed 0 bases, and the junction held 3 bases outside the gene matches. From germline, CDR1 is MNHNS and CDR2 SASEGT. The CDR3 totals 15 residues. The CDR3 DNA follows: TGTGCCAGCAAGGGACAGGGCACGAACACCGGGGAGCTGTTTTTT. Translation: CASKGQGTNTGELFF.

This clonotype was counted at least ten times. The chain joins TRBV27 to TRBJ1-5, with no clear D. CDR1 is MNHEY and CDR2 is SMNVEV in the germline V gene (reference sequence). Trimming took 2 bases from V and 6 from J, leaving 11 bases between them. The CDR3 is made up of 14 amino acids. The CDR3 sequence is CASSLRGYGQPQHF. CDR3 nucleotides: TGTGCCAGCAGTTTACGTGGGTATGGTCAGCCCCAGCATTTT.

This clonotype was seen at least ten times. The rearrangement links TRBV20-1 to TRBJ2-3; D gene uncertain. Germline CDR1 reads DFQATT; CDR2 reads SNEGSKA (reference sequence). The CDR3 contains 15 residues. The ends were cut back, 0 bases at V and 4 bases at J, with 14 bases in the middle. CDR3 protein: CSARDLPRTADTQYF. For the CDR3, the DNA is TGCAGTGCTAGAGATTTACCCCGGACGGCAGATACGCAGTATTTT.